This T cell receptor (beta chain) was retrieved from a study of PD-L1 blockade in urothelial cancer. Time point defined: pretreatment peripheral blood. Trimming removed 0 bases at V and 5 bases at J, with 6 bases between. The germline V gene encodes CDR1 SGHRS and CDR2 YFSETQ. CDR3 length: 13 amino acids. Clones were sequenced by immunoSEQ multiplex PCR, and TCRdb holds only the in-frame ones, with some missing. This table holds about 50,000 clones, 86% found once. This clone was seen a few times. The clonotype comes from a man between 60 and 70 years old with urothelial cancer. V usage is TRBV5-1 and J usage is TRBJ1-5; no clear D gene. The material was PBMCs, obtained around atezolizumab (anti-PD-L1) treatment. This chain's CDR3 is CASSLASDQPQHF. The DNA of the CDR3 is TGCGCCAGCAGCTTGGCCAGCGATCAGCCCCAGCATTTT.